The 32 T cell receptor beta chains listed next were all sequenced from one sample in a study of blood T cell dynamics during melanoma immunotherapy. Libraries were prepared by immunoSEQ multiplex PCR; TCRdb keeps only in-frame clonotypes and omits some of them. The table has 10,000 to 12,000 clones, more than 75% seen once. Specified time point: week 3, after first cycle of checkpoint inhibitor. The material was blood, obtained from a patient treated with checkpoint blockade. The receptor source for this set is a human donor with melanoma.

This clone was recorded only once. The chain joins TRBV19 to TRBJ2-2, with 8 bases identical to TRBD1. The CDR3 is 17 residues long. V trimming: 5 bases; J trimming: 3 bases; junction bases outside the gene matches: 11. Looked up from germline, CDR1 is LNHDA and CDR2 is SQIVND (reference sequence). The CDR3 here is CASSPGRRGQDTGELFF. Written as DNA, the CDR3 is TGTGCCAGTAGTCCCGGACGCAGGGGGCAGGACACCGGGGAGCTGTTTTTT.

The V and J genes are TRBV5-6 and TRBJ1-1; D may be TRBD1 (5 bases). The CDR3 has 16 residues. V dropped 0 bases and J dropped 4 bases, with 16 bases sitting between them. Germline V gives CDR1 SGHDT, CDR2 YYEEEE. This chain's CDR3 is CASSLGDTGRGTEAFF. In nucleotides, the CDR3 is TGTGCCAGCAGCTTGGGAGATACAGGAAGAGGCACTGAAGCTTTCTTT.

The chain couples TRBV18 to TRBJ2-6, with D unresolved. The CDR3 is 16 amino acids. V dropped 6 bases and J dropped 1 base, with 13 bases sitting between them. Per the germline V gene, CDR1 is KGHSH and CDR2 is LQKENI. As DNA, the CDR3 is TGTGCCAGCTCTGCTATCCGGGCATCTGGGGCCAACGTCCTGACTTTC. Encoded protein: CASSAIRASGANVLTF. The full variable domain, with the rest looked up from reference TRBV18 and TRBJ2-6, is NAGVMQNPRHLVRRRGQEARLRCSPMKGHSHVYWYRQLPEEGLKFMVYLQKENIIDESGMPKERFSAEFPKEGPSILRIQQVVRGDSAAYFCASSAIRASGANVLTFGAGSRLTVL.

The genes are TRBV18 and TRBJ2-3, with D unclear. CDR3 size: 16 residues. Germline V gene sequence: CDR1 KGHSH, CDR2 LQKENI. Trimming removed 3 bases at V and 1 base at J, with 14 bases between. The CDR3 DNA reads as TGTGCCAGCTCACCCGCAACGGGCTCCCGCACAGATACGCAGTATTTT. Translated, it gives CASSPATGSRTDTQYF.

This chain links TRBV19 with TRBJ2-5; possibly TRBD2 for D (6 bases). This CDR3 is 13 amino acids long. Looked up from germline, CDR1 is LNHDA and CDR2 is SQIVND (reference sequence). V lost 7 bases and J 4 bases, leaving 13 bases between the germline ends. CDR3 amino acids: CASNKGGIETQYF. The CDR3 nucleotides read TGTGCCAGTAACAAGGGAGGAATAGAGACCCAGTACTTC.

V and J are TRBV5-6 and TRBJ1-1, with D possibly TRBD1 on 6 matching bases. The V gene lost 3 bases and the J gene lost 4 bases, with 13 bases spanning the gap. Germline V CDR1 and CDR2: SGHDT, YYEEEE. The CDR3 covers 14 residues. The CDR3 protein is CASSWGRGSTEAFF. As DNA, the CDR3 is TGTGCCAGCAGCTGGGGGCGGGGGTCCACTGAAGCTTTCTTT.

The chain combines TRBV6-5 with TRBJ2-5, with 8 nucleotides matching TRBD1. Germline V gene lookup returns CDR1 MNHEY and CDR2 SVGAGI. With V trimmed by 7 bases and J by 2 bases, 6 bases remained unmatched. This CDR3 has 14 amino acids. The CDR3 sequence is CASKTRTGQETQYF. DNA for the CDR3: TGTGCCAGCAAAACTAGGACAGGGCAAGAGACCCAGTACTTC.

Concerning this clone itself: An end of the junction differs from the germline gene, which may be a read error. J is TRBJ2-5 and V is TRBV7-7; D call uncertain. Germline CDR1 SSHAT, CDR2 FNYEAQ (reference sequence). The CDR3 runs to 12 residues. The CDR3 DNA follows: TGTGCTAGCAGCCCGGACGTCGGGACCCAGTACTTC. Its translation is CASSPDVGTQYF.

V gene TRBV27 combines with J gene TRBJ2-5; possible D gene TRBD2, 5 bases. Deletions cut 6 bases from V and 5 bases from J, with 13 bases between. CDR1 and CDR2 (germline): MNHEY, SMNVEV (reference sequence). CDR3 length equals 13 residues. Here the CDR3 reads CASRRVGAETQYF. The CDR3 DNA follows: TGTGCCAGCAGGAGGGTTGGCGCGGAGACCCAGTACTTC.

The chain employs TRBV5-1 and TRBJ2-3; 12 bases map to TRBD2. The germline gives CDR1 SGHRS, CDR2 YFSETQ. V shed 3 bases, J shed 0 bases, and the junction held 8 bases outside the gene matches. The CDR3 is 18 amino acids. The DNA for the CDR3 is TGCGCCAGCAGCTCCGGGACTAGCGGGTCTGCTAGCACAGATACGCAGTATTTT. The encoded protein is CASSSGTSGSASTDTQYF.

J is TRBJ2-1 and V is TRBV5-1, with D possibly being TRBD2 (5 bases). The CDR3 is 14 residues long. Germline-derived CDR1 and CDR2 are SGHRS and YFSETQ. Trimming stripped 1 base from V and 7 bases from J, with 12 bases between. The CDR3 DNA sequence: TGCGCCAGCAGCTTGACTAGTCTAGGGAATGAGCAGTTCTTC. Protein product: CASSLTSLGNEQFF.

The chain recombines TRBV27 with TRBJ1-2; the D is unclear. V lost 3 bases and J 0 bases, leaving 5 bases between the germline ends. Germline V gene data show CDR1 as MNHEY and CDR2 as SMNVEV (reference sequence). The CDR3 sequence is 13 residues long. The CDR3 here is CASSFRPNYGYTF. DNA of the CDR3: TGTGCCAGCAGTTTTAGACCTAACTATGGCTACACCTTC.

The chain recombines TRBV7-9 with TRBJ2-5, with TRBD2 identical over 7 bases. CDR3 size: 14 residues. V shed 1 base, J shed 4 bases, and the junction held 3 bases outside the gene matches. The V gene's germline CDR1 is SEHNR and CDR2 FQNEAQ (reference sequence). The chain's CDR3 is CASSLGSGVETQYF. The CDR3 DNA is TGTGCCAGCAGCTTAGGCAGCGGGGTAGAGACCCAGTACTTC.

The chain's CDR3 is CASSPRGGNEQFF. Written as DNA, the CDR3 is TGTGCCAGCAGCCCCAGAGGGGGTAATGAGCAGTTCTTC. J is TRBJ2-1 and V is TRBV7-2, with D possibly being TRBD1 (6 bases). This CDR3 contains 13 residues. Germline lookup yields CDR1 SGHTA and CDR2 FQGNSA. V dropped 5 bases and J dropped 7 bases, with 12 bases sitting between them.

V and J are TRBV2 and TRBJ1-2; perhaps TRBD1 as D (6 bases). V lost 4 bases and J 2 bases, leaving 11 bases between the germline ends. Germline V CDR1 and CDR2: SNHLY, FYNNEI. This CDR3 has 14 amino acids. This CDR3 is CASSGGGQNYGYTF. In nucleotides, the CDR3 is TGTGCCAGCAGTGGGGGAGGACAGAACTATGGCTACACCTTC.

The J gene is TRBJ2-7, the V gene TRBV1; the table's D call TRBD1 went unverified against the DNA. TRBV1 is annotated as a pseudogene. CDR3 length equals 15 residues. The DNA for the CDR3 is TGCACCAGCACCTTGGGGACAGGGGGGCGGAACGAGCAGTACGTC. Protein: CTSTLGTGGRNEQYV.

This clone was picked up one time. The genes are TRBV23-1 and TRBJ2-1; D is tentatively TRBD1 or TRBD2 (5 bases each). TRBV23-1 is an ORF; its function is uncertain. This CDR3 has 14 residues. V was shortened by 4 bases and J by 6 bases, with 13 bases between the two germline ends. CDR3 region: CASSPRGSVNEQFF. The CDR3 DNA reads as TGCGCCAGCAGTCCCCGGGGCTCAGTCAATGAGCAGTTCTTC.

This chain joins TRBV28 and TRBJ1-3; D perhaps matches TRBD1 (5 bases). The germline V gene encodes CDR1 MDHEN and CDR2 SYDVKM. The CDR3 consists of 15 residues. V dropped 4 bases and J dropped 4 bases, with 14 bases sitting between them. CDR3: CASSWGRGTGNTIYF. CDR3 nucleotide sequence: TGTGCCAGCAGTTGGGGGAGAGGCACAGGAAACACCATATATTTT.

V gene TRBV19 combines with J gene TRBJ2-5; D is possibly TRBD2 (6 bases). The DNA end is more similar to TRBJ2-7, so the J call may be wrong. CDR1 is LNHDA and CDR2 is SQIVND in the germline V gene (reference sequence). This CDR3 spans 16 amino acids. CDR3 in amino acids: CASSIQSTGGPYEQYF. The CDR3 nucleotides read TGTGCCAGTAGTATACAGTCAACAGGAGGGCCCTACGAGCAGTACTTC.

The V gene is TRBV6-1, the J gene TRBJ1-4, with D unresolved. Trimming took 2 bases from V and 7 from J, leaving 14 bases between them. CDR3 length: 15 amino acids. Germline values: CDR1 MNHNS, CDR2 SASEGT. The CDR3 protein is CASSEYGGRREKLFF. The CDR3 DNA follows: TGTGCCAGCAGTGAATATGGAGGGCGGCGTGAAAAACTGTTTTTT.

The chain employs TRBV4-1 and TRBJ1-2; perhaps TRBD1 as D (5 bases). This CDR3 spans 14 amino acids. In germline, CDR1 is MGHRA, CDR2 YSYEKL. V dropped 4 bases and J dropped 3 bases, with 12 bases sitting between them. In nucleotides, the CDR3 is TGCGCCAGCAGCCCTCAGGAGGGGTACTATGGCTACACCTTC. Its translation: CASSPQEGYYGYTF.

The chain joins TRBV7-5 to TRBJ2-7; the table's D call of TRBD1 was not tested on the DNA. TRBV7-5 has pseudogene status. The CDR3 spans 17 residues. In nucleotides, the CDR3 is TGTGCCAGAAGCTTCCATCGTCAGCTGGGGGCTGCCTACGAGCAGTACTTC. Protein: CARSFHRQLGAAYEQYF.

This chain connects TRBV2 to TRBJ2-3, with 16 bases lining up with TRBD2. The CDR3 covers 16 residues. Germline CDR1 SNHLY, CDR2 FYNNEI. The V and J ends lost 6 bases and 6 bases, in that order; junction bases with no gene match: 6. The CDR3: CASRSPGLAGGDTQYF. CDR3 bases: TGTGCCAGCAGATCGCCGGGACTAGCGGGGGGGGATACGCAGTATTTT.

Here the CDR3 DNA reads TGCGCCAGCAGCCAAGGGACTAGCGGGGCCATTCAGGCCCAGTACTTC. The encoded protein is CASSQGTSGAIQAQYF. The genes are TRBV4-1 and TRBJ2-5, with 12 bases that match TRBD2. The J segment lost 9 bases and the V segment lost 1 base, leaving 9 bases of the junction unmatched. Germline lookup yields CDR1 MGHRA and CDR2 YSYEKL. The CDR3 has 16 residues.

The rearrangement joins TRBV30 to TRBJ2-6; D is unclear. CDR3 size: 13 residues. Trimming cost V 3 bases and J 4 bases, with 7 bases left between them. From germline, CDR1 is GTSNPN and CDR2 SVGIG (reference sequence). The CDR3: CAWRVAGANVLTF. The CDR3 DNA reads as TGTGCCTGGAGAGTAGCCGGGGCCAACGTCCTGACTTTC.

V gene TRBV27 combines with J gene TRBJ2-1; D may be TRBD2 (5 bases). Germline V gene lookup returns CDR1 MNHEY and CDR2 SMNVEV (reference sequence). The CDR3 has 14 residues. Between the trimmed V and J ends, which lost 5 bases and 3 bases, there was a span of 11 bases. The CDR3 spells CASSRSGDYNEQFF. In DNA, the CDR3 is TGTGCCAGCAGTCGGTCCGGGGACTACAATGAGCAGTTCTTC.

This rearrangement joins TRBV6-1 to TRBJ1-2, with 10 bases that match TRBD1. Germline V gene lookup returns CDR1 MNHNS and CDR2 SASEGT. The CDR3 length is 15 residues. With 7 bases clipped from V and 4 bases from J, the junction kept 9 bases outside the gene matches. The CDR3 DNA is TGTGCCAGCAACCTAAGACAGGGGGCCGTCTATGGCTACACCTTC. Translation: CASNLRQGAVYGYTF.

V is TRBV5-1 and J is TRBJ2-3, with 10 nucleotides matching TRBD2. The CDR3 spans 16 residues. The germline CDR1 and CDR2 sequences are SGHRS and YFSETQ. V lost 4 bases to trimming and J lost 1 base; unmatched junction nucleotides: 6. The CDR3 sequence is CASSKWGTSGTDTQYF. The CDR3 DNA follows: TGCGCCAGCAGCAAGTGGGGGACTAGCGGCACAGATACGCAGTATTTT. Full variable domain (remainder filled in from reference TRBV5-1 and TRBJ2-3): KAGVTQTPRYLIKTRGQQVTLSCSPISGHRSVSWYQQTPGQGLQFLFEYFSETQRNKGNFPGRFSGRQFSNSRSEMNVSTLELGDSALYLCASSKWGTSGTDTQYFGPGTRLTVL.

This clone was counted once. J is TRBJ1-1 and V is TRBV5-1; possible D gene TRBD1, 6 bases. Trimming shortened V by 2 bases and J by 0 bases, and 14 bases separated the two germline ends. CDR1 SGHRS and CDR2 YFSETQ come from the germline V gene. The CDR3 loop spans 16 amino acids. The CDR3: CASSFARTEMNTEAFF. Written as DNA, the CDR3 is TGCGCCAGCAGCTTTGCCCGGACAGAGATGAACACTGAAGCTTTCTTT.

The genes are TRBV10-3 and TRBJ1-1; 11 positions agree with TRBD1. CDR1 and CDR2 from the germline V gene are ENHRY and SYGVKD. This CDR3 comprises 14 residues. With 5 bases clipped from V and 7 bases from J, the junction kept 6 bases outside the gene matches. CDR3 coding DNA: TGTGCCATCAGTCAAGGACAGGGGGCGAGTGAAGCTTTCTTT. Translated, it gives CAISQGQGASEAFF.

The chain uses TRBV5-1 and TRBJ2-3; D perhaps matches TRBD1 (6 bases). The V end lost 0 bases, the J end lost 2 bases, and 7 bases lay between the germline ends. CDR1 is SGHRS and CDR2 is YFSETQ in the germline V gene. CDR3 length: 14 amino acids. The CDR3 nucleotides are TGCGCCAGCAGCTTGGGGGACACCACAGATACGCAGTATTTT. As protein: CASSLGDTTDTQYF.

With respect to this clone: One end of the junction varies from germline; a read error may be responsible. Different DNA sequences within this sample yield the same CDR3. The V and J genes are TRBV9 and TRBJ2-2, with D perhaps matching TRBD1 (6 bases). Germline lookup yields CDR1 SGDLS and CDR2 YYNGEE. The CDR3 spans 14 residues. The CDR3 coding sequence is TGTGCCAGTAGCGTGTTCACAGGGAGCGGGGAGCTGTTTTTT. Translation gives CASSVFTGSGELFF.